This note documents a single TCR beta chain sequence. The antigen is not known. This sample was taken from a study of cytomegalovirus exposure and HLA in healthy donors. Study at large: The roughly 130 validation repertoires used the same platform as the 650 to 800 first-cohort repertoires, a later analysis reported.

Points from the study as a whole: The TCR clusters that emerged in the first cohort tended, a later analysis found, to co-occur in the 120 or so validation repertoires.

V shed 3 bases and J shed 2 bases, with 4 bases lying between them. The CDR3 contains 12 residues. CDR1 and CDR2 from the germline V gene are SGDLS and YYNGEE. Sequencing used immunoSEQ multiplex PCR; TCRdb keeps in-frame clones, though not all of them. In the table there are about 120,000 clones, roughly 90% of which are singletons. The clonotype originates from a woman aged 18-29 years in good health and CMV-seronegative. V and J are TRBV9 and TRBJ2-3; the D is unclear. Sample: PBMCs. CDR3 bases: TGTGCCAGCAGCGCGTACACAGATACGCAGTATTTT. Protein sequence: CASSAYTDTQYF.